This TCR beta chain was sequenced during a study of shared clonotypes between healthy human individuals. General study points: Investigators collected only blood, and repertoires in tissues likely differ.

The CDR3 has 16 amino acids. Germline trimming cut 3 bases from V and 2 bases from J; bases unmatched to any gene: 6. CDR1 SQVTM and CDR2 ANQGSEA come from the germline V gene. Assay used: immunoSEQ multiplex PCR; TCRdb lists only in-frame clones, some missing. The sample contains about 2.1 million clones, 80% to 95% of which appear only once. This clone was detected only once. The antigen is unknown. Naive CD8 populations comprised CD45RO-negative cells positively selected for CCR7, excluding terminally differentiated effector memory CD45RA+ cells. J is TRBJ2-7 and V is TRBV29-1; 14 bases fit TRBD2. This receptor was obtained from a man aged 18 to 29 in good health. Some clones in this sample may be carry-over from other donors' samples. Sequencing was performed on naive CD8+ T cells from PBMCs. The CDR3 loop is CSVDGSTSGRAYEQYF. CDR3 coding DNA: TGCAGCGTTGACGGCTCGACTAGCGGGAGGGCCTACGAGCAGTACTTC.